Sequencing of this T cell receptor beta chain was carried out in a study of CXCR3-negative and CXCR3-positive naive CD8 T cells. Of note for this clonotype: Its antigen remains unidentified.

The libraries of TRB cDNA were constructed through 5' RACE using UMI labels. TCRdb reprocessed the 5' RACE reads, with one entry per CDR3 protein and no DNA. The sample holds tens of thousands of distinct CDR3 sequences. Points from the study as a whole: In CXCR3-positive naive cells, the TRB CDR3s were more hydrophobic than in CXCR3-negative naive cells. Cryopreservation partially decreased CXCR3 expression, and most assays used fresh PBMCs. Naive CXCR3-negative and CXCR3-positive cells had similar TRBV-TRBJ usage; memory differed.

CDR1 SEHNR and CDR2 FQNEAQ come from the germline V gene (reference sequence). The CDR3 is 17 residues long. About 310,000 cells per CD8+ T cell subset were flow-sorted in triplicate. Naive CD8+ T cells had a CD45RO-CCR7+CD27+CD95- phenotype. This sequence was found in a human donor in good health. Some clones in this sample may be carry-over from other donors' samples. Sequenced input: naive CXCR3+ CD8+ T cells from blood. Subset in this sample: CD45RO-CCR7+CD27+CD95- naive CD8+ T cells expressing CXCR3 (TNR3+). The gene calls are TRBV7-9 and TRBJ2-7; TCRdb gives TRBD2 as the D gene, but with no DNA this cannot be confirmed. The CDR3 is CASSSTSGLAGSYEQYF. Full variable domain (rest looked up from reference TRBV7-9 and TRBJ2-7): DTGVSQNPRHKITKRGQNVTFRCDPISEHNRLYWYRQTLGQGPEFLTYFQNEAQLEKSRLLSDRFSAERPKGSFSTLEIQRTEQGDSAMYLCASSSTSGLAGSYEQYFGPGTRLTVT.